A single sample is the source of the 29 T cell receptor beta chains below, sequenced in a study of T cell responses to AZD1222 COVID-19 vaccine. Generated by immunoSEQ multiplex PCR, the TCRdb table keeps only in-frame clones and is missing some. There are roughly 200,000 clones in the sample; roughly nine tenths occur only once, and around 3.6% lies in the top ten. Source: peripheral blood, taken 28 days after the second dose of the MenACWY control vaccine. The receptor set was obtained from an adult who received the MenACWY meningococcal vaccine as a control.

This clone was seen a single time. The gene calls are TRBV7-2 and TRBJ2-1; D is possibly TRBD2 (6 bases). The germline CDR1 and CDR2 sequences are SGHTA and FQGNSA. The CDR3 runs to 14 residues. Trimming removed 5 bases at V and 12 bases at J, with 20 bases between. CDR3 amino acids: CASSPGTFPPGQFF. The CDR3 nucleotides read TGTGCCAGCAGCCCAGGGACTTTTCCACCAGGGCAGTTCTTC.

The V gene is TRBV10-2, the J gene TRBJ1-1, with no clear D. The CDR3 length is 11 residues. Per germline, CDR1 WSHSY and CDR2 SAAADI. Trimming stripped 7 bases from V and 8 bases from J, with 11 bases between. The CDR3 region is CASIDISEAFF. In DNA, the CDR3 is TGCGCCAGCATCGATATCTCCGAAGCTTTCTTT.

The rearrangement joins TRBV5-6 to TRBJ2-3; tentative D call: TRBD1 (7 bases). CDR1 and CDR2 from the germline V gene are SGHDT and YYEEEE. V dropped 4 bases and J dropped 0 bases, with 12 bases sitting between them. CDR3 length: 15 amino acids. CDR3 nucleotides: TGTGCCAGCAGCCGGGGGACAGATAGCACAGATACGCAGTATTTT. Its protein product is CASSRGTDSTDTQYF.

This rearrangement joins TRBV2 to TRBJ1-1; D might be TRBD1 (5 bases). This CDR3 region has 11 residues. V was pared by 8 bases and J by 5 bases, with 9 bases between. CDR1 and CDR2 from the germline V gene are SNHLY and FYNNEI. The CDR3 DNA is TGTGCCAGCCTGACAGAGACTGAAGCTTTCTTT. It codes for CASLTETEAFF.

The CDR3: CASSVGQGRTGELFF. The CDR3 nucleotides read TGTGCCAGCAGCGTCGGACAGGGAAGGACCGGGGAGCTGTTTTTT. The chain uses TRBV9 and TRBJ2-2; 8 bases match TRBD1. V lost 2 bases and J lost 5; bases outside the gene matches: 5. CDR3 length equals 15 residues. CDR1 and CDR2 (germline): SGDLS, YYNGEE.

This chain connects TRBV5-8 to TRBJ1-1, with 7 bases identical to TRBD1. V lost 0 bases, J lost 1 base, and 3 bases stayed unmatched. The length of the CDR3 is 15 residues. CDR1 is SGHTS, CDR2 YDEGEE, per germline. CDR3 region: CASSLARTGNTEAFF. The DNA for the CDR3 is TGTGCCAGCAGCTTGGCCCGGACAGGGAACACTGAAGCTTTCTTT.

This clone was observed once. CDR3 amino acids: CASSENGRAQYF. CDR3 nucleotide sequence: TGTGCCAGCAGTGAAAACGGGAGGGCCCAGTATTTT. The chain couples TRBV6-1 to TRBJ2-3; TRBD2 aligns across 8 bases. Germline-derived CDR1 and CDR2 are MNHNS and SASEGT. This CDR3 comprises 12 residues. V shed 2 bases, J shed 12 bases, and the junction held 4 bases outside the gene matches.

The chain links TRBV18 to TRBJ1-4; D is ambiguous. Germline CDR1 reads KGHSH; CDR2 reads LQKENI. CDR3 length: 16 residues. V was clipped by 4 bases and J by 0 bases, with 12 bases between them. The CDR3 sequence is CASSRAGPATNEKLFF. CDR3 nucleotide sequence: TGTGCCAGCTCACGGGCCGGACCTGCAACTAATGAAAAACTGTTTTTT.

The chain links TRBV19 to TRBJ2-3, with 8 positions matching TRBD1. J gave up 0 bases and V 10 bases, and 12 bases lay outside the gene matches. The CDR3 loop spans 16 amino acids. CDR1 and CDR2 (germline): LNHDA, SQIVND (reference sequence). CDR3 amino acids: CATRQGTFTSTDTQYF. In nucleotides, the CDR3 is TGTGCCACTCGACAGGGGACCTTTACCAGCACAGATACGCAGTATTTT.

The chain has TRBV4-3 and TRBJ1-4; weak D call: TRBD1 (6 bases). Trimming took 0 bases from V and 7 from J, leaving 15 bases between them. Germline V gives CDR1 LGHNA, CDR2 YSLEER. The CDR3 has 16 amino acids. This CDR3 reads CASSQDSAGGSEKLFF. CDR3 coding DNA: TGCGCCAGCAGCCAAGATAGTGCGGGGGGCTCTGAAAAACTGTTTTTT.

The chain uses TRBV5-4 and TRBJ2-1; 13 bases fit TRBD2. This CDR3 spans 18 amino acids. Trimming at V came to 3 bases and at J to 1 base, leaving 7 bases not matched to a gene. Germline V CDR1 and CDR2: SGHNT, YYREEE (reference sequence). CDR3 residues: CASSSRTSGRGSYNEQFF. Here the CDR3 DNA reads TGTGCCAGCAGCTCTCGAACTAGCGGGAGGGGATCCTACAATGAGCAGTTCTTC.

In its sample, this clone was seen once. The rearrangement links TRBV9 to TRBJ2-7, with 11 bases fitting TRBD1. The J segment lost 4 bases and the V segment lost 4 bases, leaving 4 bases of the junction unmatched. The CDR3 totals 14 residues. Germline V CDR1 and CDR2: SGDLS, YYNGEE. For the CDR3, the DNA is TGTGCCAGCAGCCCTGGACAGGGGGCATACGAGCAGTACTTC. Protein product: CASSPGQGAYEQYF.

The CDR3 region has the DNA TGTGCCTGCCTCGGGACAGCAGCCATCTATAATTCACCCCTCCACTTT. Its translation is CACLGTAAIYNSPLHF. The chain carries TRBV30 and TRBJ1-6, with 7 bases that match TRBD1. CDR3 length: 16 amino acids. The germline V gene has CDR1 GTSNPN and CDR2 SVGIG (reference sequence). V was pared by 6 bases and J by 3 bases, with 11 bases of the junction left unmatched.

The gene calls are TRBV10-2 and TRBJ1-1; possibly TRBD1 for D (5 bases). Looked up from germline, CDR1 is WSHSY and CDR2 is SAAADI. The CDR3 is 13 amino acids. Trimming shortened V by 7 bases and J by 1 base, and 10 bases separated the two germline ends. CDR3: CASMMGGNTEAFF. The CDR3 DNA reads as TGCGCCAGCATGATGGGGGGGAACACTGAAGCTTTCTTT.

The rearrangement uses TRBV5-4 and TRBJ2-7, with a tentative D call TRBD2 (6 bases). V lost 4 bases and J lost 0, with 14 bases in between. CDR1 and CDR2 from the germline V gene are SGHNT and YYREEE (reference sequence). This CDR3 is 15 amino acids long. The CDR3 DNA reads TGTGCCAGCAGCATCGGGACCGGGAGCTCCTACGAGCAGTACTTC. It encodes CASSIGTGSSYEQYF. The full variable domain, in which reference TRBV5-4 and TRBJ2-7 provide the parts outside the CDR3, is ETGVTQSPTHLIKTRGQQVTLRCSSQSGHNTVSWYQQALGQGPQFIFQYYREEENGRGNFPPRFSGLQFPNYSSELNVNALELDDSALYLCASSIGTGSSYEQYFGPGTRLTVT.

For the CDR3, the DNA is TGTGCCAGCAGCCAACCGGGACAGGGGCCCGAAAACACCATATATTTT. It translates to CASSQPGQGPENTIYF. The chain recombines TRBV3-1 (or the pseudogene TRBV3-2) with TRBJ1-3, with 10 bases lining up with TRBD1. CDR3 length: 16 residues. V trimming: 2 bases; J trimming: 6 bases; junction bases outside the gene matches: 7. Germline assignment: CDR1 LGHDT and CDR2 YNNKEL (reference sequence).

A note on this clone: Other DNA variants within this sample encode the same CDR3. The chain has TRBV27 and TRBJ2-1; 11 bases map to TRBD2. CDR3 length equals 15 residues. V lost 5 bases to trimming and J lost 4 bases; unmatched junction nucleotides: 4. Germline lookup yields CDR1 MNHEY and CDR2 SMNVEV (reference sequence). CDR3 protein: CASSTGTSGYNEQFF. In nucleotides, the CDR3 is TGTGCCAGCAGTACCGGGACTAGCGGTTACAATGAGCAGTTCTTC.

This clone showed up just once. The chain combines TRBV5-8 with TRBJ2-3, with D perhaps being TRBD1 or TRBD2 (5 bases each). Germline loops: CDR1 SGHTS, CDR2 YDEGEE. Trimming stripped 0 bases from V and 11 bases from J, with 22 bases between. The CDR3 is 16 residues long. DNA for the CDR3: TGTGCCAGCAGCTTGGGTTGGGCAGGGACGATTGCTTTGCAGTATTTT. Its protein is CASSLGWAGTIALQYF.

V usage is TRBV2 and J usage is TRBJ1-2; 8 nucleotides line up with TRBD1. Trimming removed 7 bases from V and 5 bases from J; junction bases left unmatched: 21. Per the germline V gene, CDR1 is SNHLY and CDR2 is FYNNEI. The CDR3 totals 18 residues. The DNA for the CDR3 is TGTGCCAGCACCCAACCCCGGGACAGGTTTTCGGGGGGGTATGGCTACACCTTC. It codes for CASTQPRDRFSGGYGYTF.

The gene calls are TRBV10-3 and TRBJ2-7, with TRBD2 as a possible D gene (5 bases). The CDR3 is 13 residues long. The germline V gene has CDR1 ENHRY and CDR2 SYGVKD. Trimming removed 4 bases from V and 7 bases from J, with 14 bases in between. The CDR3 bases are TGTGCCATCAGTGCATCCCGGGATGGGGAGCAGTACTTC. Translating it yields CAISASRDGEQYF.

CDR3 sequence reads: CASTKERANNEQFF. CDR3 DNA: TGTGCCAGCACGAAGGAGCGGGCCAACAATGAGCAGTTCTTC. This chain links TRBV7-8 with TRBJ2-1; perhaps TRBD2 as D (6 bases). Deletions cut 7 bases from V and 5 bases from J, with 15 bases between. CDR1 SGHVS and CDR2 FQNEAQ come from the germline V gene. CDR3 length: 14 residues.

The chain joins TRBV7-2 to TRBJ2-7; 15 nucleotides agree with TRBD2. Germline V gives CDR1 SGHTA, CDR2 FQGNSA. The junction had 7 bases not matched to a gene; V was cut back by 1 base and J by 6 bases. There are 17 residues in the CDR3. The CDR3 nucleotides are TGTGCCAGCAGCTTAGGGGCTCCGGGACTAGCGGGAGGCGAGCAGTACTTC. This encodes CASSLGAPGLAGGEQYF.

V usage is TRBV30 and J usage is TRBJ1-2, with 7 bases aligning to TRBD1. The CDR3 length is 14 residues. J lost 2 bases, V lost 3 bases, and 6 bases had no gene match. In germline, CDR1 is GTSNPN, CDR2 SVGIG (reference sequence). The CDR3 nucleotides read TGTGCCTGGAGGCCGGGACAGAGGAACTATGGCTACACCTTC. This gives the protein CAWRPGQRNYGYTF.

This chain joins TRBV7-8 and TRBJ2-1, with D perhaps matching TRBD1 or TRBD2 (8 bases each). Trimming took 5 bases from V and 9 from J, leaving 26 bases between them. Germline values: CDR1 SGHVS, CDR2 FQNEAQ. The CDR3 covers 17 residues. CDR3: CASSASGGGGQNVEQFF. DNA of the CDR3: TGTGCCAGCAGCGCGTCAGGGGGCGGGGGGCAGAATGTTGAGCAGTTCTTC.

This sequence joins TRBV6-5 and TRBJ2-2; D is unclear. The CDR3 consists of 13 residues. Germline loops: CDR1 MNHEY, CDR2 SVGAGI. Trimming stripped 2 bases from V and 9 bases from J, with 10 bases between. The DNA of the CDR3 is TGTGCCAGCAGTTACCCCTCAGGCCGGGAGCTGTTTTTT. Translated, it gives CASSYPSGRELFF.

This chain joins TRBV2 and TRBJ1-3, with D maybe TRBD1 (6 bases). This CDR3 has 15 residues. The germline V gene has CDR1 SNHLY and CDR2 FYNNEI. V was pared by 3 bases and J by 4 bases, with 13 bases between. CDR3 bases: TGTGCCAGCAGTGACGGGGGGCCGACCGGAAACACCATATATTTT. Translation: CASSDGGPTGNTIYF.

The rearrangement uses TRBV29-1 and TRBJ2-3, with 8 bases aligning to TRBD1. The V and J ends lost 7 bases and 0 bases, in that order; junction bases with no gene match: 6. The CDR3 is made up of 14 amino acids. From germline, CDR1 is SQVTM and CDR2 ANQGSEA. As DNA, the CDR3 is TGCAGCGGGATTAGGACAGGGAGCACAGATACGCAGTATTTT. It encodes CSGIRTGSTDTQYF.

The chain employs TRBV6-2 or TRBV6-3 and TRBJ1-1; D uncertain. This CDR3 has 13 residues. CDR1 is MNHEY, CDR2 SVGEGT, per germline. V was trimmed by 5 bases and J by 1 base, leaving 8 bases between them. The CDR3 is CASSPIRNTEAFF. The CDR3, as DNA: TGTGCCAGCAGTCCCATTAGGAACACTGAAGCTTTCTTT.

V usage is TRBV7-8 and J usage is TRBJ2-1, with TRBD2 matching 10 bases. Germline V CDR1 and CDR2: SGHVS, FQNEAQ. The CDR3 spans 15 residues. The J segment lost 4 bases and the V segment lost 5 bases, leaving 5 bases of the junction unmatched. The CDR3 DNA reads TGTGCCAGCAGCAAGGGACTAGCGTATTACAATGAGCAGTTCTTC. It yields the protein CASSKGLAYYNEQFF.